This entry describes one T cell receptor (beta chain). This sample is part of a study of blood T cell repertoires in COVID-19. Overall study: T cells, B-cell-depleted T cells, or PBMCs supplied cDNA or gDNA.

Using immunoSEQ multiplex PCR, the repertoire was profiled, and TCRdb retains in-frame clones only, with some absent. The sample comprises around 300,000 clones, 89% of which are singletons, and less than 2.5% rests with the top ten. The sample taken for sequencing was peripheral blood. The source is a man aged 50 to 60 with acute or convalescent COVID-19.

CDR3 in amino acids: CASSEIYGGIQYF. CDR3 bases: TGTGCCAGCAGTGAAATATACGGGGGCATTCAGTACTTC. The V and J genes are TRBV6-4 and TRBJ2-4, with D tentatively TRBD2 (6 bases). CDR1 and CDR2 (germline): MRHNA, SNTAGT. The CDR3 consists of 13 residues. The V end lost 3 bases, the J end lost 9 bases, and 12 bases lay between the germline ends.